These 5 T cell receptor beta chains were all obtained from the same sample, sequenced in a study of response to subunit inactivated influenza vaccine. TCRdb processed the RT-PCR reads anew with MiXCR; each CDR3 protein has one entry. This sample yields more than 400,000 distinct CDR3 sequences, of which under 8.5% are seen a single time; less than 15% belongs to the top ten. The sequenced sample was PBMCs from blood, obtained less than 25 months after vaccination. The origin of the receptors is a man between 50 and 69 years old who received an inactivated influenza vaccine.

This clonotype was counted between two and nine times. The V call is TRBV12-3 or TRBV12-4, the J call TRBJ2-5; D is unresolved. CDR3 length equals 13 residues. The V end lost 3 bases, the J end lost 0 bases, and 5 bases lay between the germline ends. The CDR3 DNA reads TGTGCCAGCAGTTTCTCGTACCAAGAGACCCAGTACTTC. Translating it yields CASSFSYQETQYF.

V is TRBV7-6 and J is TRBJ2-2; 9 positions agree with TRBD1. Per the germline V gene, CDR1 is SGHVS and CDR2 is FNYEAQ. V lost 2 bases and J lost 7; bases outside the gene matches: 5. The CDR3 has 15 amino acids. The CDR3 here is CASSLRDRASGELFF. The CDR3, as DNA: TGTGCCAGCAGCTTAAGGGACAGGGCTAGCGGGGAGCTGTTTTTT.

This clonotype was seen at least ten times. The chain combines TRBV10-3 with TRBJ1-6, with D uncertain. V gave up 10 bases and J gave up 2 bases, with 9 bases separating them. The CDR3 is made up of 13 amino acids. Germline loops: CDR1 ENHRY, CDR2 SYGVKD. The CDR3 sequence is CATLGAYNSPLHF. CDR3 DNA sequence: TGTGCCACCCTAGGAGCCTATAATTCACCCCTCCACTTT.

The chain recombines TRBV7-2 with TRBJ2-1; 8 bases map to TRBD2. The CDR3 loop spans 15 amino acids. J was trimmed by 8 bases and V by 0 bases; bases with no gene match: 6. The germline gives CDR1 SGHTA, CDR2 FQGNSA. CDR3 DNA: TGTGCCAGCAGCTTAGCAGCGGGAGTTGGCTATGAGCAGTTCTTC. This codes for CASSLAAGVGYEQFF.

This chain uses TRBV3-1 with TRBJ2-2, with TRBD2 as a possible D gene (5 bases). Germline CDR1 reads LGHDT; CDR2 reads YNNKEL (reference sequence). The CDR3 is made up of 18 amino acids. Between the trimmed V and J ends, which lost 0 bases and 0 bases, there was a span of 14 bases. CDR3: CASSQERRLTTNTGELFF. CDR3 in DNA: TGTGCCAGCAGCCAAGAGCGGCGCCTGACTACGAACACCGGGGAGCTGTTTTTT.